The rows below give T cell receptor beta chains drawn from one sample of a study of control samples from healthy donors and cancer patients. TCRdb's copy holds only in-frame clones and misses some; the assay was immunoSEQ multiplex PCR. In the table there are tens of thousands of clones, roughly 91% of which are singletons. Sample: PBMCs. Receptor source: a woman aged 45-65 years with colorectal cancer. The CDR3 runs from the conserved cysteine through the conserved F or W. D genes are given only for firm matches. For some rows the clone size is stated as once, few or many, or as a class when expanded; others skip it.

j_call d_call cdr3_length clone_size v_call cdr3_nt cdr3_aa
TRBJ2-1 TRBD2 13 - TRBV12-3/TRBV12-4 TGTGCCAGCACTCCGTCGGGAGGTGTTGAGCAGTTCTTC CASTPSGGVEQFF
TRBJ2-5 TRBD1 14 - TRBV10-2 TGCGCCAGCAGGAAGGGACAGGGGGCAGGGACCCAGTACTTC CASRKGQGAGTQYF
TRBJ1-2 TRBD1 16 - TRBV15 TGTGCCACCAGCAGAGGAGGGACAGACTCTAACTATGGCTACACCTTC CATSRGGTDSNYGYTF
TRBJ2-3 - 13 - TRBV24-1 TGTGCCACCAGTGAGACCATCACAGATACGCAGTATTTT CATSETITDTQYF
TRBJ1-2 TRBD1 12 - TRBV28 TGTGCCAGCAGTTTACCGGGACAGGGGTTCTTCTTC CASSLPGQGFFF
TRBJ2-1 TRBD2 15 - TRBV2 TGTGCCAGCAGTGCGGCCCGGGGGGGCGGGAATGAGCAGTTCTTC CASSAARGGGNEQFF
TRBJ1-2 TRBD1 15 - TRBV7-8 TGTGCCAGCAGCACGGCAGGGGGAGTTAACTATGGCTACACCTTC CASSTAGGVNYGYTF
TRBJ1-1 - 14 - TRBV19 TGTGCCAGTAGCATTAGGTTGGGCAGCTCTGAAGCTTTCTTT CASSIRLGSSEAFF
TRBJ1-3 - 14 - TRBV9 TGTGCCAGCAGCGTAGGAACATCTGGAAACACCATATATTTT CASSVGTSGNTIYF
TRBJ2-2 TRBD2 15 - TRBV2 TGTGCCAGCAGTGATGGACTAGTTGGGACCGGGGAGCTGTTTTTT CASSDGLVGTGELFF
TRBJ2-2 TRBD2 17 - TRBV3-1/TRBV3-2 TGTGCCAGCAGCCAAGTTCTGACTAGCAGGTCCACCGGGGAGCTGTTTTTT CASSQVLTSRSTGELFF
TRBJ1-1 TRBD1 13 - TRBV6-5 TGTGCCAGCAGCCCCGGGACAGGGGGGACAGCTTTCTTT CASSPGTGGTAFF
TRBJ2-3 TRBD2 16 once TRBV11-1 TGTGCCAGCAGCGTAGAGGGACTAGCGGGGACAGATACGCAGTATTTT CASSVEGLAGTDTQYF
TRBJ1-1 - 13 - TRBV10-3 TGTGCCATCAGTGAGCAGGGGAACACTGAAGCTTTCTTT CAISEQGNTEAFF
TRBJ2-5 - 13 - TRBV20-1 TGCAGTGCTAGTCAGGTTGGCCAGAAGACCCAGTACTTC CSASQVGQKTQYF
TRBJ1-1 - 11 - TRBV2 TGTGCCAGCGCCCAGCAGAGAGAAGCTTTCTTT CASAQQREAFF
TRBJ2-5 - 15 - TRBV18 TGTGCCAGCTCACCGATGAGCGGCTTCCAAGAGACCCAGTACTTC CASSPMSGFQETQYF
TRBJ1-1 - 14 - TRBV18 TGTGCCAGCTCACCAATCTCCCAGGGCACTGAAGCTTTCTTT CASSPISQGTEAFF
TRBJ2-1 - 14 once TRBV4-3 TGCGCCAGCAGCCAAGAGATCTCCTACAATGAGCAGTTCTTC CASSQEISYNEQFF
TRBJ2-3 TRBD1 15 - TRBV29-1 TGCAGCGTTGAAGGGGTCCAGGGGGACACAGATACGCAGTATTTT CSVEGVQGDTDTQYF
TRBJ1-3 - 17 once TRBV5-1 TGCGCCAGCAGCTGGAGCCCCACAGAAACCTCTGGAAACACCATATATTTT CASSWSPTETSGNTIYF
TRBJ2-1 - 11 - TRBV6-5 TGTGCCAGCAGACTAGCCCATGAGCAGTTCTTC CASRLAHEQFF
TRBJ2-1 TRBD1 16 - TRBV5-4 TGTGCCAGCAGCGACCTTCGGCAGGGGGCATTAAATGAGCAGTTCTTC CASSDLRQGALNEQFF
TRBJ2-1 TRBD1 15 - TRBV7-3 TGTGCCAGCAGCTTACGGGACAGGGAACAGAATGAGCAGTTCTTC CASSLRDREQNEQFF
TRBJ1-1 - 15 - TRBV28 TGTGCCAGCAGTTTATACCAGGCACCGAACACTGAAGCTTTCTTT CASSLYQAPNTEAFF
TRBJ1-1 - 13 many TRBV6-2/TRBV6-3 TGTGCCAGCAGTACGAAGGAGAACACTGAAGCTTTCTTT CASSTKENTEAFF
TRBJ1-6 - 15 - TRBV7-2 TGTGCCAGCAGGTACCGGGGGGGGAATAATTCACCCCTCCACTTT CASRYRGGNNSPLHF
TRBJ2-4 - 16 once TRBV4-1 TGCGCCAGCAGCCAAGAACCACTACTAGCCAAAAACATTCAGTACTTC CASSQEPLLAKNIQYF
TRBJ1-3 - 17 - TRBV15 TGTGCCACCAGCAGAGACCCCGGACGGTACTCTGGAAACACCATATATTTT CATSRDPGRYSGNTIYF
TRBJ1-2 TRBD1 15 - TRBV6-4 TGTGCCAGCAGATCCGGGACAGGGGGCAACTATGGCTACACCTTC CASRSGTGGNYGYTF
TRBJ1-4 - 15 - TRBV7-9 TGTGCCAGCAGCAGCGGGCAGACGGAGGGCGAAAAACTGTTTTTT CASSSGQTEGEKLFF
TRBJ2-6 - 15 - TRBV6-1 TGTGCCAGCAGTGAGACAGACTCTGGGGCCAACGTCCTGACTTTC CASSETDSGANVLTF
TRBJ1-1 - 13 - TRBV10-3 TGTGCCATCTCCTACGGGCCTAACACTGAAGCTTTCTTT CAISYGPNTEAFF
TRBJ1-1 TRBD1 15 - TRBV20-1 TGCAGTGCTAGTGGGGACAGGGGGTTGAACACTGAAGCTTTCTTT CSASGDRGLNTEAFF
TRBJ2-3 - 13 - TRBV9 TGTGCCAGCAGCGTGGCCCGCACAGATACGCAGTATTTT CASSVARTDTQYF
TRBJ1-5 - 16 - TRBV6-1 TGTGCCAGCAGTGAACATGGGACCGCTAACAATCAGCCCCAGCATTTT CASSEHGTANNQPQHF
TRBJ1-6 - 14 - TRBV2 TGTGCCAGCAGTGCTGGGGCATGGAATTCACCCCTCCACTTT CASSAGAWNSPLHF
TRBJ1-5 - 15 - TRBV4-3 TGCGCCAGCAGCCAAGAATGGCTTAGCAATCAGCCCCAGCATTTT CASSQEWLSNQPQHF
TRBJ1-1 - 13 - TRBV6-4 TGTGCCAGCAGGGTCAGAGAGAACACTGAAGCTTTCTTT CASRVRENTEAFF
TRBJ1-6 - 15 - TRBV19 TGTGCCAGTAGTATGAGGAGCTCCTATAATTCACCCCTCCACTTT CASSMRSSYNSPLHF
TRBJ1-5 TRBD1 18 - TRBV5-8 TGTGCCAGCAGCTTGGGGGCGGCAGGGGGCCTTGGCAATCAGCCCCAGCATTTT CASSLGAAGGLGNQPQHF
TRBJ1-2 - 14 - TRBV6-2/TRBV6-3 TGTGCCAGCAGTTACGGGGGTCGTCGCTATGGCTACACCTTC CASSYGGRRYGYTF
TRBJ2-1 - 14 - TRBV10-3 TGTGCCATCAGTCAGGGGACTACCAACAATGAGCAGTTCTTC CAISQGTTNNEQFF
TRBJ1-2 - 16 once TRBV28 TGTGCCAGCAGTTCGGGGGACTCGACGGATAACTATGGCTACACCTTC CASSSGDSTDNYGYTF
TRBJ2-3 - 16 once TRBV5-1 TGCGCCAGTACCACAATGTGGACACCGAGCACAGATACGCAGTATTTT CASTTMWTPSTDTQYF
TRBJ2-4 - 19 - TRBV4-3 TGCGCCAGCAGCCAGGTTAAGGATAGAGAGGAACTAGCCAAAAACATTCAGTACTTC CASSQVKDREELAKNIQYF
TRBJ2-5 - 12 few TRBV30 TGTGCCTGGATTGGGGGGCTGGAGACCCAGTACTTC CAWIGGLETQYF
TRBJ2-1 - 12 - TRBV2 TGTGCCAGCAGTGAACAACCGGGTGAGCAGTTCTTC CASSEQPGEQFF
TRBJ2-4 TRBD1 14 - TRBV7-2 TGTGCCAGCAGCTTAAGGGACAGGGATTACATTCAGTACTTC CASSLRDRDYIQYF
TRBJ2-5 - 15 - TRBV24-1 TGTGCCACCAGTGATTTGATCGGGGCCCAAGAGACCCAGTACTTC CATSDLIGAQETQYF
TRBJ2-3 TRBD2 13 - TRBV19 TGTGCCAGTAGGGTGCGGGAGGGAGATACGCAGTATTTT CASRVREGDTQYF